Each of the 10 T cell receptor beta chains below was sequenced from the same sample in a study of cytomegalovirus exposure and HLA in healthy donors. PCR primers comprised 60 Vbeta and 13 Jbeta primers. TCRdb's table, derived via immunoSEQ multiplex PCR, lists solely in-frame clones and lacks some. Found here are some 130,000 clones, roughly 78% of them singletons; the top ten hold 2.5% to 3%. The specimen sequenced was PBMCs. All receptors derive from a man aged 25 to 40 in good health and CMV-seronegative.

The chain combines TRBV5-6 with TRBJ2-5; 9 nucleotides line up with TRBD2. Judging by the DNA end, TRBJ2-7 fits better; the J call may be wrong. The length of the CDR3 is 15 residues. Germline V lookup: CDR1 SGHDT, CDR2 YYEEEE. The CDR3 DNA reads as TGTGCCAGCAGCTTGAGCCTAGCGGGATTCTACGAGCAGTACTTC. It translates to CASSLSLAGFYEQYF.

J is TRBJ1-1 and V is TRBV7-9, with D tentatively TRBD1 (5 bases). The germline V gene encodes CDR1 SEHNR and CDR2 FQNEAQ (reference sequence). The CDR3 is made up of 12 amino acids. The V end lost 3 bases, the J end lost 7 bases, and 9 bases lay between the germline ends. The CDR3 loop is CASSFDSYEAFF. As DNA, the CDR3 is TGTGCCAGCAGCTTCGACAGCTATGAAGCTTTCTTT. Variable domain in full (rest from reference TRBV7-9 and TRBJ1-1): DTGVSQNPRHKITKRGQNVTFRCDPISEHNRLYWYRQTLGQGPEFLTYFQNEAQLEKSRLLSDRFSAERPKGSFSTLEIQRTEQGDSAMYLCASSFDSYEAFFGQGTRLTVV.

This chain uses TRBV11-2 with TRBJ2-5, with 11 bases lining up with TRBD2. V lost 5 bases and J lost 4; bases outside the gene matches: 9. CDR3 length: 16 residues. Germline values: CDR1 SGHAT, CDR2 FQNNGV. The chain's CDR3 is CASSNLLAGDTETQYF. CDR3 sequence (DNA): TGTGCCAGCAGCAACCTACTAGCGGGAGATACAGAGACCCAGTACTTC. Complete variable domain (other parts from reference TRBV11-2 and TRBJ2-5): EAGVAQSPRYKIIEKRQSVAFWCNPISGHATLYWYQQILGQGPKLLIQFQNNGVVDDSQLPKDRFSAERLKGVDSTLKIQPAKLEDSAVYLCASSNLLAGDTETQYFGPGTRLLVL.

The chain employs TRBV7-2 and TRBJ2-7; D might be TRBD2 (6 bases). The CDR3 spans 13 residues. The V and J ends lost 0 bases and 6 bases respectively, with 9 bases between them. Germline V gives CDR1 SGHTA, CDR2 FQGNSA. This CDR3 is CASSLALAGEQYF. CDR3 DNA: TGTGCCAGCAGCTTAGCACTAGCCGGCGAGCAGTACTTC.

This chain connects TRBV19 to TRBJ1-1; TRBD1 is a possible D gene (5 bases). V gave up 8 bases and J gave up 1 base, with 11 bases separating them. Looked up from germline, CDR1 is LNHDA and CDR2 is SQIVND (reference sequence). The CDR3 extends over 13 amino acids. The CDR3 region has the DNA TGTGCCAGTCACCCCCAGGGGAACACTGAAGCTTTCTTT. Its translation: CASHPQGNTEAFF.

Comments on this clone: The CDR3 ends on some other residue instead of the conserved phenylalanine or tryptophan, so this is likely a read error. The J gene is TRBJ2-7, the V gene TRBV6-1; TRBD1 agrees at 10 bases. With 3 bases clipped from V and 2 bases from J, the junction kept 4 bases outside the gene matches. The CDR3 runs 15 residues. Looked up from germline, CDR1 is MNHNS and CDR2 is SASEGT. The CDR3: CASSEGQGPTYEQYL. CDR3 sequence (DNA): TGTGCCAGCAGTGAGGGACAGGGGCCGACCTACGAGCAGTACCTC.

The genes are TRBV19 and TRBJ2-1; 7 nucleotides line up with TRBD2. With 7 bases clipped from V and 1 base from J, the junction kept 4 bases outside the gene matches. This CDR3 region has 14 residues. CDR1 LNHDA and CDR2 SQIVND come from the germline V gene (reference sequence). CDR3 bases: TGTGCCAGTACGTCCGGGGGGTCCTACAATGAGCAGTTCTTC. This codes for CASTSGGSYNEQFF.

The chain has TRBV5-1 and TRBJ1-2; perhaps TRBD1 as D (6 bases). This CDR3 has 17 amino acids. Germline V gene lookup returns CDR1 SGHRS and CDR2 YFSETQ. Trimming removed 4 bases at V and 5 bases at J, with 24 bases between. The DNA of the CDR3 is TGCGCCAGCAGCCGTACCATACAGGGAGCTCTGGAATATGGCTACACCTTC. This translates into CASSRTIQGALEYGYTF. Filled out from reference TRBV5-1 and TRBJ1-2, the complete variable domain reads KAGVTQTPRYLIKTRGQQVTLSCSPISGHRSVSWYQQTPGQGLQFLFEYFSETQRNKGNFPGRFSGRQFSNSRSEMNVSTLELGDSALYLCASSRTIQGALEYGYTFGSGTRLTVV.

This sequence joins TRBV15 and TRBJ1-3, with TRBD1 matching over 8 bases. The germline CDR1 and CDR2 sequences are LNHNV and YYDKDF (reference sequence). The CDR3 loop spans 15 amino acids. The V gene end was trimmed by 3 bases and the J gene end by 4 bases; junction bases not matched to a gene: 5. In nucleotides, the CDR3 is TGTGCCACCAGCAGGCGGACAGGGTTCGGAAACACCATATATTTT. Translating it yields CATSRRTGFGNTIYF.

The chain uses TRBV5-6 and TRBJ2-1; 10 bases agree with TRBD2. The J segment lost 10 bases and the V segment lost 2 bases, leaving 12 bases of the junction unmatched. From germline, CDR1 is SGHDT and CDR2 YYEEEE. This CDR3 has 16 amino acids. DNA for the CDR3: TGTGCCAGCAGCTTCGTAACGGCTAGCGGGAGTGGGGAGCAGTTCTTC. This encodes CASSFVTASGSGEQFF.